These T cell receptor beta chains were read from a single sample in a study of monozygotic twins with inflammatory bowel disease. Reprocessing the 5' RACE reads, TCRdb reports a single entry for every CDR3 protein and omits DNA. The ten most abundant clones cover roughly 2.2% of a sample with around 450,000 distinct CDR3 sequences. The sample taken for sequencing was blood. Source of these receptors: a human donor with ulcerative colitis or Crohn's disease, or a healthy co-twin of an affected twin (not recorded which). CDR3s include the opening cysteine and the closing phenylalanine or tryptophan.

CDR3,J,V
CATSGVAEDSYNEQFF,TRBJ2-1,TRBV24-1
CASSWGSVPEAFF,TRBJ1-1,TRBV5-1
CASSQEPRGINEQFF,TRBJ2-1,TRBV4-1
CASSASGGYEQYF,TRBJ2-7,TRBV19
CASNFRPGTGFQPQHF,TRBJ1-5,TRBV6-2/TRBV6-3
CASSDRTGGTVQPQHF,TRBJ1-5,TRBV4-2
CAISDRTESSLANTGELFF,TRBJ2-2,TRBV10-3
CASSYSLSEPYF,TRBJ2-7,TRBV13
CASSFTGTSRYNEQFF,TRBJ2-1,TRBV13
CSVVGGTTNTEAFF,TRBJ1-1,TRBV29-1